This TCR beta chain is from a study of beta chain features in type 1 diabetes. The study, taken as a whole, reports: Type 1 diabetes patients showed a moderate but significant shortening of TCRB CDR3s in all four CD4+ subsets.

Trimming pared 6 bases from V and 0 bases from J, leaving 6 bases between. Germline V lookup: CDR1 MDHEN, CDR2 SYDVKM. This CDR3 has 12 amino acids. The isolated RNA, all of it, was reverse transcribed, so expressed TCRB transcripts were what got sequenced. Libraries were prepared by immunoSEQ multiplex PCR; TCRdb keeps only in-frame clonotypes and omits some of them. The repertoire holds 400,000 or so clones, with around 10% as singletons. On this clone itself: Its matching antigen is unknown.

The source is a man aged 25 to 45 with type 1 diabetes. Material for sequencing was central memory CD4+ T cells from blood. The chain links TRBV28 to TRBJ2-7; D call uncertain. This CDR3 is CASSQASYEQYF. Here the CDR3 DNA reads TGTGCCAGCAGCCAAGCCTCCTACGAGCAGTACTTC. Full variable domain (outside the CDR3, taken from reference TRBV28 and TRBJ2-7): DVKVTQSSRYLVKRTGEKVFLECVQDMDHENMFWYRQDPGLGLRLIYFSYDVKMKEKGDIPEGYSVSREKKERFSLILESASTNQTSMYLCASSQASYEQYFGPGTRLTVT.